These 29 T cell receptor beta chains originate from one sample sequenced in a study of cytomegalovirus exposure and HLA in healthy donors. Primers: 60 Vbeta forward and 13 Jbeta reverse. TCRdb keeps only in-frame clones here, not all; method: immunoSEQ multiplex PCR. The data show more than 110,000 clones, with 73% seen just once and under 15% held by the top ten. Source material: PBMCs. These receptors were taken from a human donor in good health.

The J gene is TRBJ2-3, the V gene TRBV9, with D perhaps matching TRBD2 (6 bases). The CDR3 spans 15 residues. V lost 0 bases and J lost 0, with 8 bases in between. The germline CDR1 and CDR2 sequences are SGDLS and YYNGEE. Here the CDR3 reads CASSVDGTSTDTQYF. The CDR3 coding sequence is TGTGCCAGCAGCGTAGACGGGACTAGCACAGATACGCAGTATTTT.

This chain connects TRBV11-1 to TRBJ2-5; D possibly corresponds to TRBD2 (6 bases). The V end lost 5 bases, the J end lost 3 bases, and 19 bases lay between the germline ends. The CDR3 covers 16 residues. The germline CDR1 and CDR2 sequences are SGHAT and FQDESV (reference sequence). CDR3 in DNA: TGTGCCAGCAGCGCAAACAGGAGGGGCCGAGAAGAGACCCAGTACTTC. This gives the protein CASSANRRGREETQYF.

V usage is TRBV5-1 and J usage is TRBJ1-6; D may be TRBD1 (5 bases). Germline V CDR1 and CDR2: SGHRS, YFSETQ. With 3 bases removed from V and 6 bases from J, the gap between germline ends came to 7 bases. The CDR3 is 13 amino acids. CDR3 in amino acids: CASSSDSNSPLHF. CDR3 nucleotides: TGCGCCAGCAGCTCTGACAGTAATTCACCCCTCCACTTT.

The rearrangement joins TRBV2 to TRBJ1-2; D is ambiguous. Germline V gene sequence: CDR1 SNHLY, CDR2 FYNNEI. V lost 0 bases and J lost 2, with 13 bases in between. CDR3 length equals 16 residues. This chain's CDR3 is CASSEAGSRANYGYTF. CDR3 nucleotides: TGTGCCAGCAGTGAAGCGGGGAGTAGGGCAAACTATGGCTACACCTTC.

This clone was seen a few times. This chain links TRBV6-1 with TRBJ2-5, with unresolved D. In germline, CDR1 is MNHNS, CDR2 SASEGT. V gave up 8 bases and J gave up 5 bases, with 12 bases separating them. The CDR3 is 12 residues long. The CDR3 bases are TGTGCCAGCGCGGATCTCGGGGAGACCCAGTACTTC. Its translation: CASADLGETQYF.

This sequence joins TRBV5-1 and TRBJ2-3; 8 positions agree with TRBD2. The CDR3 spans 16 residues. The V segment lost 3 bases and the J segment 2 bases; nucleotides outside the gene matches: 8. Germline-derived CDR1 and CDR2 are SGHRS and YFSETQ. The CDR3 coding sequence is TGCGCCAGCAGCTCCGTCGGGCGGGGGGTCACAGATACGCAGTATTTT. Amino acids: CASSSVGRGVTDTQYF.

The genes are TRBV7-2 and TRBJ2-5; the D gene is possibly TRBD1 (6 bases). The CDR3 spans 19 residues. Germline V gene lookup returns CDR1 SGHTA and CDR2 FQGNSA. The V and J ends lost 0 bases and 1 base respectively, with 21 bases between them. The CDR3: CASSLAGTKTPRFQETQYF. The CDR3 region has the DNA TGTGCCAGCAGCTTAGCCGGGACAAAAACGCCCCGGTTCCAAGAGACCCAGTACTTC.

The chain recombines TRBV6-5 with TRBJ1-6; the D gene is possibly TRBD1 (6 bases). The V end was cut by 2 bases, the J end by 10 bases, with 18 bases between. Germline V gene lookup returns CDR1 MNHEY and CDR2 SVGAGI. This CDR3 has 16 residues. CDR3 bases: TGTGCCAGCAGTTACATTCGGGGGGCACTAGGGTCACCCCTCCACTTT. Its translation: CASSYIRGALGSPLHF.

CDR3 in DNA: TGTGCCAGCAGCCTCTCCACTAGCGGGGCTACAAGTACGCAGTATTTT. It is translated as CASSLSTSGATSTQYF. This chain connects TRBV14 to TRBJ2-3; 10 bases are a match to TRBD2. The CDR3 extends over 16 amino acids. Per germline, CDR1 SGHDN and CDR2 FVKESK. V shed 4 bases and J 8 bases; nucleotides not matched to a gene: 12. Complete variable domain (other parts from reference TRBV14 and TRBJ2-3): EAGVTQFPSHSVIEKGQTVTLRCDPISGHDNLYWYRRVMGKEIKFLLHFVKESKQDESGMPNNRFLAERTGGTYSTLKVQPAELEDSGVYFCASSLSTSGATSTQYFGPGTRLTVL.

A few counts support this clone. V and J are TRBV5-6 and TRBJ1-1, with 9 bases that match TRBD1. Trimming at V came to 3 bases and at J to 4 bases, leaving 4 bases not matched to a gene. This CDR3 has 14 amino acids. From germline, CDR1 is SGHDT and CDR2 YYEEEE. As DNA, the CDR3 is TGTGCCAGCAGCTGGACAGGGGTCGGCACTGAAGCTTTCTTT. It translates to CASSWTGVGTEAFF.

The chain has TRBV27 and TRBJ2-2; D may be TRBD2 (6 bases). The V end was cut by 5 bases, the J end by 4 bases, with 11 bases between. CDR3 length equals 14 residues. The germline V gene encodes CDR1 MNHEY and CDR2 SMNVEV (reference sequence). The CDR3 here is CASSAGLLTGELFF. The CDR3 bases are TGTGCCAGCAGTGCCGGACTACTCACCGGGGAGCTGTTTTTT.

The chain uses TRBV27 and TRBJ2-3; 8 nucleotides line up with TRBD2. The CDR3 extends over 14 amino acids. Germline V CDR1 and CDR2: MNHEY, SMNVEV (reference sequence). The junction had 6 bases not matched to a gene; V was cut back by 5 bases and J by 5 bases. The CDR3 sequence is CASSGAGGGDTQYF. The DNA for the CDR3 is TGTGCCAGCAGTGGGGCGGGGGGCGGAGATACGCAGTATTTT.

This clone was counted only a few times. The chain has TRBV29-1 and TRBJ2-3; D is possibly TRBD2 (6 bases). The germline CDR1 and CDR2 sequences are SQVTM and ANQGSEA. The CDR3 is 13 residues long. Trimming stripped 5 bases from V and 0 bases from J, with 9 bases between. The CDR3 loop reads CSVSRESTDTQYF. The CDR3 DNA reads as TGCAGCGTTTCACGGGAGAGCACAGATACGCAGTATTTT.

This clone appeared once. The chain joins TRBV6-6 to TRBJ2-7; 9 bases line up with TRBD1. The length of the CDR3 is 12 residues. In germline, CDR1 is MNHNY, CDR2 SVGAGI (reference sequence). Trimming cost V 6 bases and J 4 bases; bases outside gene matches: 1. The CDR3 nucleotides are TGTGCCAGCAGCGGACAGGGGTACGAGCAGTACTTC. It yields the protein CASSGQGYEQYF.

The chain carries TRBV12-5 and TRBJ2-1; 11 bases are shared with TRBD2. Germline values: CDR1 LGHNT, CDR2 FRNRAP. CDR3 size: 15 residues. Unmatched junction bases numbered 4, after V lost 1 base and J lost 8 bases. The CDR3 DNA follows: TGTGCTAGTGGTTTGGGACTAGCGGGGTCCTATGAGCAGTTCTTC. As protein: CASGLGLAGSYEQFF.

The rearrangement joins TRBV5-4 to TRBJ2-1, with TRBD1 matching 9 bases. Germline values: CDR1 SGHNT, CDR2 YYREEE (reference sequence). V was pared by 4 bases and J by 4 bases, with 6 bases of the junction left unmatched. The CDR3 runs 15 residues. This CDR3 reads CASSLGTGRYNEQFF. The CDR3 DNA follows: TGTGCCAGCAGCCTAGGGACAGGGAGGTACAATGAGCAGTTCTTC.

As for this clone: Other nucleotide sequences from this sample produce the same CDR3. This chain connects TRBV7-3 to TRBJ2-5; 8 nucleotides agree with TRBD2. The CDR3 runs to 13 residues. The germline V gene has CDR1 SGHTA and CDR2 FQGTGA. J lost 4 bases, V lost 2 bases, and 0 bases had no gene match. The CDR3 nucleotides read TGTGCCAGCAGCTTAGCGGGGGGAGAGACCCAGTACTTC. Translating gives CASSLAGGETQYF. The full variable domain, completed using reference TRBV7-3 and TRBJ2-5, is GAGVSQTPSNKVTEKGKYVELRCDPISGHTALYWYRQSLGQGPEFLIYFQGTGAADDSGLPNDRFFAVRPEGSVSTLKIQRTERGDSAVYLCASSLAGGETQYFGPGTRLLVL.

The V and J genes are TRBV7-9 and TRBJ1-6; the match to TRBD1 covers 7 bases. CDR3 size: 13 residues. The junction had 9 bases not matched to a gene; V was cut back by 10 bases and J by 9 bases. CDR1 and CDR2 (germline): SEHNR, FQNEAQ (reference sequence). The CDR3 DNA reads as TGTGCCATAAACCAGGGGGACGGTTCACCCCTCCACTTT. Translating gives CAINQGDGSPLHF.

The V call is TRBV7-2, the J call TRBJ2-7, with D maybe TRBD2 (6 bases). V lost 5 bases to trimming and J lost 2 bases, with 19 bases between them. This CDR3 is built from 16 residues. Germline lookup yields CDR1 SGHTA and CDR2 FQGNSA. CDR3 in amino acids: CASSRMGDGLPYEQYF. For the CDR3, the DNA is TGTGCCAGCAGCCGTATGGGAGACGGACTACCCTACGAGCAGTACTTC.

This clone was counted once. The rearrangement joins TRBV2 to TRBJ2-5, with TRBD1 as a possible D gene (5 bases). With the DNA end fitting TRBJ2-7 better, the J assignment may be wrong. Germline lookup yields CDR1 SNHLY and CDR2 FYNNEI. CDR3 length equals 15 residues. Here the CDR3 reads CASSEDTGLSYEQYF. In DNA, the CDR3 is TGTGCCAGCAGTGAAGATACAGGCCTCTCCTACGAGCAGTACTTC.

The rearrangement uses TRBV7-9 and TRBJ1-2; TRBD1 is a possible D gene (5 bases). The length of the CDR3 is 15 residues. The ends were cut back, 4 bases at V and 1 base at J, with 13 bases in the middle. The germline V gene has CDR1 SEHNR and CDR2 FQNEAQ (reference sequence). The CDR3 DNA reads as TGTGCCAGCAGCTCCGGGGGACCGAGTAACTATGGCTACACCTTC. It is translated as CASSSGGPSNYGYTF.

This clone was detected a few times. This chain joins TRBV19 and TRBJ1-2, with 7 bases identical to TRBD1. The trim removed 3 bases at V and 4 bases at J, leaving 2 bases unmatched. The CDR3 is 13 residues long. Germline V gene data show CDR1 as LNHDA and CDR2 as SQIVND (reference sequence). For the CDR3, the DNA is TGTGCCAGTAGTATGGGACAGCCCTATGGCTACACCTTC. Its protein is CASSMGQPYGYTF. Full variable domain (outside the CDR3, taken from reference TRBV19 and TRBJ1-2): DGGITQSPKYLFRKEGQNVTLSCEQNLNHDAMYWYRQDPGQGLRLIYYSQIVNDFQKGDIAEGYSVSREKKESFPLTVTSAQKNPTAFYLCASSMGQPYGYTFGSGTRLTVV.

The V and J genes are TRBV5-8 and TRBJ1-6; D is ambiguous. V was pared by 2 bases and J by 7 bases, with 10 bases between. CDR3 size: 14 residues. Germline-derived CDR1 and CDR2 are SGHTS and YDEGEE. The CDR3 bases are TGTGCCAGCAGCTTTAGTCCTCCCAATTCACCCCTCCACTTT. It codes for CASSFSPPNSPLHF.

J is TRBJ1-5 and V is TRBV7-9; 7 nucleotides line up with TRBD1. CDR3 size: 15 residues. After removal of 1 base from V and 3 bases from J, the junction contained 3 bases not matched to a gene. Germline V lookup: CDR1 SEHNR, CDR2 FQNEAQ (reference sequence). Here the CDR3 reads CASSLGQGDNQPQHF. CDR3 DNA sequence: TGTGCCAGCAGCTTAGGCCAGGGGGACAATCAGCCCCAGCATTTT. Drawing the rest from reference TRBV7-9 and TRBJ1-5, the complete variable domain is DTGVSQNPRHKITKRGQNVTFRCDPISEHNRLYWYRQTLGQGPEFLTYFQNEAQLEKSRLLSDRFSAERPKGSFSTLEIQRTEQGDSAMYLCASSLGQGDNQPQHFGDGTRLSIL.

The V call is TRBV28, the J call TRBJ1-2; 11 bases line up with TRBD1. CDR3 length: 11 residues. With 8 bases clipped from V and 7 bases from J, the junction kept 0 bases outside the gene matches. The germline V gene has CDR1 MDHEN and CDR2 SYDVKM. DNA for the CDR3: TGTGCCAGCGGGACAGGGGGTGGCTACACCTTC. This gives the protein CASGTGGGYTF.

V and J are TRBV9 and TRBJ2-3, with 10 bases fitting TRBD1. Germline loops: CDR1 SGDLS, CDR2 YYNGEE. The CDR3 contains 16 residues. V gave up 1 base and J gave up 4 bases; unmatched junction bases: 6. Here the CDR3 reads CASSVPGQGHPDTQYF. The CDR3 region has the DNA TGTGCCAGCAGCGTACCGGGACAGGGGCATCCAGATACGCAGTATTTT.

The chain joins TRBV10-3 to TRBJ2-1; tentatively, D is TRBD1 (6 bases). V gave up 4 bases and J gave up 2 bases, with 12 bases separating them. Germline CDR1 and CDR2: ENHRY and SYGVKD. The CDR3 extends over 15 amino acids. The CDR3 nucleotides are TGTGCCATCAGTGGTAAGGGGGAAGCCTACAATGAGCAGTTCTTC. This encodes CAISGKGEAYNEQFF.

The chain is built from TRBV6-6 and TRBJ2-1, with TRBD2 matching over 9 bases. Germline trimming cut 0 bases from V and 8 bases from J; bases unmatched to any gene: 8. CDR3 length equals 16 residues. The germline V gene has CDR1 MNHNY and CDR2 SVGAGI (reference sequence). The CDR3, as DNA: TGTGCCAGCAGTTACTCCCTTCCAGCGGGGGGCGATGAGCAGTTCTTC. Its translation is CASSYSLPAGGDEQFF.

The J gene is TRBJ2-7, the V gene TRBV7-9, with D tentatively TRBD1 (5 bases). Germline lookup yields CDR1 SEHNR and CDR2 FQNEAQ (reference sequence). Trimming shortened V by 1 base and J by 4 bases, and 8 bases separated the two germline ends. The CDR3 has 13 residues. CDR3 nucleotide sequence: TGTGCCAGCAGCTTAGAGGGGAAGTACGAGCAGTACTTC. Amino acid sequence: CASSLEGKYEQYF.